This T cell receptor (beta chain) was captured in a study of blood T cells in healthy people across ages (dated by TCRdb to between 2014 and 2017). Broadly, across the study: Template switching captured roughly one uniquely barcoded TCR beta cDNA molecule per two T cells in model experiments. Age-related changes in TCR beta repertoire diversity were measured in the study by deep sequencing normalized with unique cDNA molecular identifiers. The study analyzed two additional independent replicas of 1 million unique cDNA reads from the same blood draw for two donors, one aged 18 to 29 and one aged 80 or older. Four age groups were formed from the donors: young (average about 16 years), middle-aged (approximately 40), aged (about 62) and long-lived (around 82). General conclusions and limits of the study: The percentage of naive T cells measured by flow cytometry correlated strongly with observed TCR beta diversity. Compared with the aged group, the long-lived group had more naive CD4+ T cells, fewer expanded clones and increased TCR diversity, a pattern suggesting age selection. Observed TCR beta diversity per million T cells fell roughly linearly with age, and a significant reduction was already apparent by age roughly 40. Conclusive comparison of naive and antigen-experienced compartments was prevented by the profiling of bulk unsorted PBMCs. Because the CMV infection status of the donors was unknown, age-related changes in expanded clonotypes may potentially have been confounded. Estimates of total diversity based on one million sequenced T cells were regarded as lower bounds and as underestimates.

For CDR1 and CDR2, the germline V gene lists SQVTM and ANQGSEA. V is pared back by 2 bases and J by 5 bases, with 7 bases lying between the germline termini. Including cysteine and phenylalanine, the CDR3 has 11 amino acids. Here the CDR3 DNA is all that survives: 33 bases in frame from base 1. The method was 5' RACE. The sequencer listed for this sample is Illumina HiSeq 2500. A second PCR of 7 to 11 cycles was run with a J-beta primer mix and a sample-barcoded 5' primer. A unique molecular identifier was introduced onto each TCR beta cDNA molecule by a template-switch 5' adaptor carrying 12 random nucleotides. Each sample yielded at least 2.5 million CDR3-containing paired-end reads. First-strand cDNA was synthesized from all RNA with the Mint cDNA synthesis kit, primed by a TRBC-specific oligonucleotide. After uracil-DNA glycosylase treatment, a first 18-cycle PCR used universal primers M1SS and BC2_uni_R on all cDNA. Per the original workflow: Normalization of each sample was performed by random selection of 1 million high-quality reads, each carrying a distinct molecular identifier. Instead of being binned into consensus sequences, reads with shared molecular identifiers were discarded. MiTCR, run with a Q25 quality threshold and the strictest error-elimination algorithm, handled CDR3 identification, clonotype clustering and error correction. A nonparametric unseen species model with Euler transformation was used to estimate lower-bound total TCR beta diversity. Starting from the raw public reads, TCRdb applied fastp trimming at Q25, assembled clones with MiXCR and retained in-frame beta chains. Identical CDR3 protein sequences are pooled into one entry, listed with their most common genes and DNA. The V and J calls come from TCRdb's annotation, not from the publication. The sample includes a few hundred thousand distinct CDR3 sequences, with roughly a quarter observed a single time. About 3.9% of the sample comes from the top ten.

Systemically healthy Caucasian individuals from Russia, over 30 in total and aged roughly 6 to 90 years, were included as donors. Approximately 10 milliliters of peripheral blood were collected from each donor into EDTA-treated Vacutainer tubes. Ficoll-Paque density-gradient centrifugation was used to isolate PBMCs, with at least 7 million per sample. Trizol reagent was used to extract total RNA from PBMCs, with at least 6 micrograms per sample. For every donor, an aliquot of PBMCs went through flow cytometry to measure the percentages of naive CD45RAhigh/CD27high T cells. This clonotype was seen more than once but under ten times. The antigen it recognizes is unknown. The record has no base qualities; no much larger clone is one base away. The data were also submitted as part of a second study, on T cells of mothers and their children. Looking at the second paper: The donors were nine systemically healthy Caucasian individuals, made up of three mothers and their six children. cDNA synthesis used all of the extracted RNA, with approximately 1.4 ug of RNA in each 15 ul reaction. In the second PCR, sample barcodes and 2-4 random nucleotides were introduced via the M1S primer. Over 9 million TCR beta CDR3 reads came from each mother, compared with some 3.1 million reads from each child. In both related and unrelated pairs, thymic selection shapes the output of TCR recombination in a similar way, with inherited differences having only a minor effect. Related mother-child pairs always showed normalized repertoire overlap that was slightly higher than in unrelated mother-child pairs, though the difference was never significant. No persistent microchimeric T cell clones were detected, at a sensitivity of roughly 93 clones per million clonotypes. The study used deep NGS to compare TCR beta repertoires of mothers and children, seeking features distinguishing related mother-child pairs from unrelated individuals. On average, the children were about 12 +/- 4 years old, while the mothers were approximately 40 +/- 4 years old. Libraries were sequenced on Illumina HiSeq 2000 with 100+100 nt paired-end reads after adapter ligation with NEBNext reagents. Mother and child libraries were prepared a month apart and sequenced in separate runs to prevent cross-contamination. For each donor, somewhere between about 500,000 and 2,300,000 distinct TCR beta clonotypes were identified. Naive TCR beta clonotypes were estimated from low-frequency clonotypes matched to each donor's FACS-determined naive share, without sorting.

Rearrangement joined TRBV29-1 to TRBJ2-7, with the D gene too uncertain to name. The sequence was collected from a boy between 2 and 10 years old in good health. The material sequenced was blood. The CDR3 protein is CSVEFVNEQYF. The DNA reads as follows: TGCAGCGTTGAATTCGTGAACGAGCAGTACTTC.